Detailed here is one TCR beta chain. Original processing notes: Using reference gene primer amplification, nucleated cell counts were estimated. Sequencing was performed with immunoSEQ multiplex PCR; in TCRdb, only in-frame clones are kept and a portion is missing. That table furnishes V, J and clone size, whereas the DNA furnished D and trimming. The repertoire holds around 100,000 clones, roughly 70% seen once, with 3.9% in the top ten. The record originates from a study of blood T cell repertoires in COVID-19. The CDR3 consists of 12 residues. CDR1 is LGHNA and CDR2 is YSLEER in the germline V gene. V was pared by 6 bases and J by 8 bases, with 10 bases between.

V gene TRBV4-3 combines with J gene TRBJ2-2; D not resolved. The TCR was taken from a man between 65 and 80 years old with COVID-19, enrolled during active disease. The sample was peripheral blood. This chain's CDR3 is CASSKWAGELFF. In DNA form, the CDR3 reads TGCGCCAGCAGTAAATGGGCTGGGGAGCTGTTTTTT.